This T cell receptor beta chain is drawn from a study of vaccination and CD4 T cells after COVID-19. Specified time point: late sampling 161 to 241 days after vaccination in a few convalescent patients. Documented treatment: roughly nine-day PBMC culture with coronavirus spike peptide pools or control peptides (ViraFEST assay). Days 3 and 7 saw half the medium replaced with fresh IL-2 medium. The V gene's germline CDR1 is DFQATT and CDR2 SNEGSKA (reference sequence). CDR3 length: 14 amino acids. J gave up 6 bases and V 5 bases, and 4 bases lay outside the gene matches. Cultured CD4+ T cells had their DNA profiled by the Oncomine TCR Beta short-read assay. Using its own MiXCR run on the PCR reads, TCRdb lists one record per CDR3 protein. The sample records about 23,000 distinct CDR3 sequences, approximately 41% being singletons. This clonotype came up a few times. Its matching antigen is unknown.

The material was CD4+ T cells from blood, cultured in vitro, obtained about 7 months after SARS-CoV-2 vaccination. The chain uses TRBV20-1 and TRBJ2-2, with TRBD2 matching over 12 bases. The sequence derives from a human donor who had recovered from COVID-19. CDR3 sequence (DNA): TGCAGTGCTGGAGGACTAGCGGGATCCGGGGAGCTGTTTTTT. Residues: CSAGGLAGSGELFF.